Listed below are T cell receptor beta chains from one sample, sequenced in a study of glioma-infiltrating T cells. In TCRdb, the multiplex PCR reads were re-called with MiXCR into one record per CDR3 protein. The sample records 100,000 to 150,000 distinct CDR3 sequences, about 25% being singletons. Sequenced: glioma tissue, nonneoplastic brain tissue, or PBMCs (not recorded which). Receptor source: a human donor with low-grade glioma or glioblastoma, undergoing nonglioma brain surgery, or in good health (not recorded which). Each CDR3 is given with its conserved first and last residue. The D gene is left open where the match is weak. Rows may omit the clone size; those that give it use once, few, many or a size class.

D gene: .; J gene: TRBJ2-2; clone size: .; V gene: TRBV24-1; CDR3 protein: CATTSTNTGELFF; CDR3 DNA: TGTGCCACCACCAGCACGAACACCGGGGAGCTGTTTTTT
D gene: .; J gene: TRBJ2-5; clone size: .; V gene: TRBV19; CDR3 protein: CASRPGSGAQETQYF; CDR3 DNA: TGTGCCAGTAGACCAGGTAGTGGGGCCCAAGAGACCCAGTACTTC
D gene: TRBD2; J gene: TRBJ2-5; clone size: .; V gene: TRBV12-3/TRBV12-4; CDR3 protein: CASSPSGGPQETQYF; CDR3 DNA: TGTGCCAGCAGCCCTAGCGGGGGGCCCCAAGAGACTCAGTACTTC
D gene: .; J gene: TRBJ2-5; clone size: many; V gene: TRBV6-6; CDR3 protein: CASSYSAAGEETQYF; CDR3 DNA: TGTGCCAGCAGTTACTCGGCGGCAGGGGAAGAGACCCAGTACTTC
D gene: .; J gene: TRBJ1-1; clone size: few; V gene: TRBV4-1; CDR3 protein: CASSEFFTRNTEAFF; CDR3 DNA: TGCGCCAGCAGCGAATTTTTCACGAGGAACACTGAAGCTTTCTTT
D gene: .; J gene: TRBJ1-4; clone size: many; V gene: TRBV20-1; CDR3 protein: CSARGGTDVNEKLFF; CDR3 DNA: TGCAGTGCTAGAGGGGGGACGGATGTTAATGAAAAACTGTTTTTT
D gene: .; J gene: TRBJ1-1; clone size: .; V gene: TRBV7-9; CDR3 protein: CASSGLLHTRGEAFF; CDR3 DNA: TGTGCCAGCAGCGGACTTCTCCATACCCGGGGTGAAGCTTTCTTT
D gene: TRBD2; J gene: TRBJ2-1; clone size: .; V gene: TRBV5-1; CDR3 protein: CASSLGTSGGDNEQFF; CDR3 DNA: TGCGCCAGCAGCTTAGGGACTAGCGGGGGGGACAATGAGCAGTTCTTC
D gene: .; J gene: TRBJ2-1; clone size: .; V gene: TRBV6-1; CDR3 protein: CASSPEGGRIINNEQFF; CDR3 DNA: TGTGCCAGCAGTCCGGAGGGGGGGCGGATCATTAACAATGAGCAGTTCTTC
D gene: .; J gene: TRBJ1-1; clone size: .; V gene: TRBV7-3; CDR3 protein: CASSAGPNTEAFF; CDR3 DNA: TGTGCCAGCAGCGCGGGGCCGAACACTGAAGCTTTCTTT
D gene: .; J gene: TRBJ1-1; clone size: few; V gene: TRBV3-1; CDR3 protein: CASRLREGTPRTEAFF; CDR3 DNA: TGTGCCAGCAGGCTCAGGGAGGGGACCCCGAGGACTGAAGCTTTCTTT
D gene: TRBD2; J gene: TRBJ2-3; clone size: .; V gene: TRBV7-2; CDR3 protein: CASTLGSGVDSQYF; CDR3 DNA: TGTGCCAGCACCCTGGGGAGCGGGGTAGATTCGCAGTATTTT
D gene: .; J gene: TRBJ2-1; clone size: few; V gene: TRBV14; CDR3 protein: CASSQESIRAYEQFF; CDR3 DNA: TGTGCCAGCAGCCAAGAGAGCATCCGGGCCTATGAGCAGTTCTTC